This TCR beta chain was recovered during a study of blood T cells in healthy people across ages. Study observations and caveats: Diversity estimated from one million T cells was considered an underestimate. More naive CD4+ cells and higher diversity marked long-lived donors relative to aged donors. Diversity of TCR beta correlated strongly with naive T cell percentage.

Sample-barcoded 5' priming and a J-beta primer mix drove a second PCR of roughly 7 to 11 cycles. Tagging of each cDNA molecule was performed by a template-switch adaptor with 12 random nucleotides. TCRdb analysed the 5' RACE reads with MiXCR anew, one entry per CDR3 protein. In the table there are about 1.4 million distinct CDR3 sequences, approximately 59% of which are singletons. The CDR3 extends over 12 amino acids. The germline gives CDR1 SGHRS, CDR2 YFSETQ. Trimming removed 2 bases from V and 7 bases from J, with 10 bases in between. As regards this clonotype: Its antigen is still unknown.

The sample comprised blood. V and J are TRBV5-1 and TRBJ2-7; D tentatively fits TRBD1 or TRBD2 (5 bases each). The receptor's source is a young man in good health. In nucleotides, the CDR3 is TGCGCCAGCAGCTTAATGAGGGGAGAGCAGTACTTC. Residues: CASSLMRGEQYF.